The rows below give T cell receptor beta chains drawn from one sample of a study of neurological immune-mediated disorders. One entry per CDR3 protein results from TCRdb running MiXCR on the 5' RACE reads. The sample has over 65,000 distinct CDR3 sequences, approximately 2.8% seen once. The specimen sequenced was PBMCs. The receptors originated from a woman in her thirties with multiple sclerosis. Both conserved end residues are part of each CDR3. The D gene is left open where the match is weak. Size values are once, few and many counts, or a class for expanded clones, and some rows have none.

clone size: many
CDR3 length: 15
D gene: TRBD2
V gene: TRBV7-2
J gene: TRBJ2-1
CDR3 DNA: TGTGCCAGCAGCTTACGTCGGGAGGGCCAAGGGGAGCAGTTCTTC
CDR3 protein: CASSLRREGQGEQFF

clone size: many
CDR3 length: 15
D gene: TRBD1
V gene: TRBV7-2
J gene: TRBJ1-5
CDR3 DNA: TGTGCCAGCAGCTTGGGGACAGGGTCTTATCAGCCCCAGCATTTT
CDR3 protein: CASSLGTGSYQPQHF

clone size: many
CDR3 length: 12
D gene: TRBD1
V gene: TRBV29-1
J gene: TRBJ2-6
CDR3 DNA: TGCCGGACAGGGACCGGGGCCAACGTCCTGACTTTC
CDR3 protein: CRTGTGANVLTF

clone size: many
CDR3 length: 15
D gene: .
V gene: TRBV7-2
J gene: TRBJ2-1
CDR3 DNA: TGTGCCAGCAGCTTAGACGGAGGCCCTGGGGTTGAGCAGTTCTTC
CDR3 protein: CASSLDGGPGVEQFF

clone size: many
CDR3 length: 11
D gene: .
V gene: TRBV20-1
J gene: TRBJ2-7
CDR3 DNA: TGCAGTGCTATTCGGCTCTACGAGCAGTACTTC
CDR3 protein: CSAIRLYEQYF

clone size: many
CDR3 length: 14
D gene: TRBD2
V gene: TRBV5-1
J gene: TRBJ2-1
CDR3 DNA: TGCGCCAGCAGGGACAGCGGGGGATACAATGAGCAGTTCTTC
CDR3 protein: CASRDSGGYNEQFF

clone size: many
CDR3 length: 13
D gene: .
V gene: TRBV5-1
J gene: TRBJ1-1
CDR3 DNA: TGCGCCAGCAGCTTAACGGACAGAAGGGCGGCTTTCTTT
CDR3 protein: CASSLTDRRAAFF

clone size: many
CDR3 length: 15
D gene: .
V gene: TRBV11-2
J gene: TRBJ2-1
CDR3 DNA: TGTGCCAGCAGCCCCCGCCCCGGGGAAGTCAATGAGCAGTTCTTC
CDR3 protein: CASSPRPGEVNEQFF

clone size: many
CDR3 length: 16
D gene: TRBD2
V gene: TRBV4-3
J gene: TRBJ2-7
CDR3 DNA: TGCGCCAGCAGCCAAGATTATCCGGGGGGATCCTACGAGCAGTACTTC
CDR3 protein: CASSQDYPGGSYEQYF

clone size: many
CDR3 length: 16
D gene: .
V gene: TRBV7-8
J gene: TRBJ2-3
CDR3 DNA: TGTGCCAGCAGCTTAAACGGGGCCACTAGCACAGATACGCAGTATTTT
CDR3 protein: CASSLNGATSTDTQYF

clone size: many
CDR3 length: 12
D gene: .
V gene: TRBV12-3/TRBV12-4
J gene: TRBJ2-5
CDR3 DNA: TGTGCCAGCAGTCCGGACGGGGAGACCCAGTACTTC
CDR3 protein: CASSPDGETQYF

clone size: many
CDR3 length: 15
D gene: .
V gene: TRBV5-1
J gene: TRBJ2-5
CDR3 DNA: TGCGCCAGCAGCCCCCTCGGGACCGCGGGAGAGACCCAGTACTTC
CDR3 protein: CASSPLGTAGETQYF

clone size: many
CDR3 length: 13
D gene: .
V gene: TRBV27
J gene: TRBJ1-6
CDR3 DNA: TGTGCCAGCAGTCCGATCGGGGTAACACCCCTCCACTTT
CDR3 protein: CASSPIGVTPLHF

clone size: many
CDR3 length: 16
D gene: TRBD2
V gene: TRBV7-9
J gene: TRBJ2-7
CDR3 DNA: TGTGCCAGCAGCCAGGAGGCGGCGGGGAGGGGCTACGAGCAGTACTTC
CDR3 protein: CASSQEAAGRGYEQYF

clone size: .
CDR3 length: 14
D gene: .
V gene: TRBV19
J gene: TRBJ1-1
CDR3 DNA: TGTGCCAGTAGTATGTTGGGGAGTGGTACTGAAGCTTTCTTT
CDR3 protein: CASSMLGSGTEAFF

clone size: many
CDR3 length: 12
D gene: .
V gene: TRBV5-1
J gene: TRBJ2-5
CDR3 DNA: TGCGCCAGCAGCTTGACGGGAGAGACCCAGTACTTC
CDR3 protein: CASSLTGETQYF

clone size: many
CDR3 length: 14
D gene: TRBD2
V gene: TRBV7-2
J gene: TRBJ2-7
CDR3 DNA: TGTGCCAGCAGCACTAGCGGGGAGAACTACGAGCAGTACTTC
CDR3 protein: CASSTSGENYEQYF

clone size: many
CDR3 length: 14
D gene: TRBD1
V gene: TRBV20-1
J gene: TRBJ1-5
CDR3 DNA: TGCAGTGCCGGAGGGACAGGGGGACTGCAGCCCCAGCATTTT
CDR3 protein: CSAGGTGGLQPQHF

clone size: many
CDR3 length: 16
D gene: TRBD1
V gene: TRBV7-2
J gene: TRBJ2-7
CDR3 DNA: TGTGCCAGCAGCTTAGTAGGGGGCCCCCGTTCCTACGAGCAGTACTTC
CDR3 protein: CASSLVGGPRSYEQYF

clone size: many
CDR3 length: 16
D gene: TRBD2
V gene: TRBV20-1
J gene: TRBJ2-1
CDR3 DNA: TGCAGTGCTAGAGATTCAGGGACTAGGCTCGACTATGAGCAGTTCTTC
CDR3 protein: CSARDSGTRLDYEQFF

clone size: many
CDR3 length: 17
D gene: .
V gene: TRBV7-2
J gene: TRBJ2-6
CDR3 DNA: TGTGCCAGCAGCTTCCAGGGGGGTAGCTCTGGGGCCAACGTCCTGACTTTC
CDR3 protein: CASSFQGGSSGANVLTF

clone size: many
CDR3 length: 11
D gene: .
V gene: TRBV20-1
J gene: TRBJ1-1
CDR3 DNA: TGCAGTCCCCTCCTGGATACTGAAGCTTTCTTT
CDR3 protein: CSPLLDTEAFF

clone size: many
CDR3 length: 15
D gene: TRBD2
V gene: TRBV11-2
J gene: TRBJ2-1
CDR3 DNA: TGTGCCAGCAGCCCGGTCACGGGGAGGGCGAATGAGCAGTTCTTC
CDR3 protein: CASSPVTGRANEQFF

clone size: many
CDR3 length: 16
D gene: .
V gene: TRBV10-3
J gene: TRBJ2-5
CDR3 DNA: TGTGCCATCAGTGAGTCCGACGCCTTGGCCGTGGAGACCCAGTACTTC
CDR3 protein: CAISESDALAVETQYF

clone size: many
CDR3 length: 14
D gene: .
V gene: TRBV5-1
J gene: TRBJ2-5
CDR3 DNA: TGCGCCAGCAGCTTGGAGGCAGGGACGGAGACCCAGTACTTC
CDR3 protein: CASSLEAGTETQYF

clone size: many
CDR3 length: 16
D gene: .
V gene: TRBV6-2/TRBV6-3
J gene: TRBJ1-4
CDR3 DNA: TGTGCCAGCAGTTACTCATCGGCCCCGGGCCAGGAAAAACTGTTTTTT
CDR3 protein: CASSYSSAPGQEKLFF

clone size: many
CDR3 length: 21
D gene: TRBD1
V gene: TRBV10-2
J gene: TRBJ2-2
CDR3 DNA: TGCGCCAGCAGTGCGTGGGGACAGGGGGCCGGGAGCGGGAAGAACACCGGGGAGCTGTTTTTT
CDR3 protein: CASSAWGQGAGSGKNTGELFF

clone size: many
CDR3 length: 14
D gene: .
V gene: TRBV7-8
J gene: TRBJ2-2
CDR3 DNA: TGTGCCAGCAGATTAATAGCGAATACCGGGGAGCTGTTTTTT
CDR3 protein: CASRLIANTGELFF

clone size: many
CDR3 length: 13
D gene: .
V gene: TRBV6-5
J gene: TRBJ1-5
CDR3 DNA: TGTGCCAGCAGTCCTGTCTTGGGGCAGCCCCAGCATTTT
CDR3 protein: CASSPVLGQPQHF

clone size: many
CDR3 length: 13
D gene: .
V gene: TRBV28
J gene: TRBJ1-1
CDR3 DNA: TGTGCCAGCAGTGCCGGAGGAGGATCGGAAGCTTTCTTT
CDR3 protein: CASSAGGGSEAFF

clone size: many
CDR3 length: 11
D gene: .
V gene: TRBV27
J gene: TRBJ2-5
CDR3 DNA: TGTGCCAGCACCCTCGGGGGGACCCAGTACTTC
CDR3 protein: CASTLGGTQYF

clone size: many
CDR3 length: 16
D gene: TRBD2
V gene: TRBV20-1
J gene: TRBJ2-1
CDR3 DNA: TGCAGTGCTAGAGATAGGTGGGGACTAGCCTCCAATGAGCAGTTCTTC
CDR3 protein: CSARDRWGLASNEQFF

clone size: many
CDR3 length: 14
D gene: .
V gene: TRBV5-1
J gene: TRBJ2-5
CDR3 DNA: TGCGCCAGCAGCCCCGGACGGGAACAAGAGACCCAGTACTTC
CDR3 protein: CASSPGREQETQYF

clone size: many
CDR3 length: 14
D gene: .
V gene: TRBV12-3/TRBV12-4
J gene: TRBJ2-1
CDR3 DNA: TGTGCCAGCAGTTTAGTGGGAGGTTTGGGTGAGCAGTTCTTC
CDR3 protein: CASSLVGGLGEQFF

clone size: many
CDR3 length: 15
D gene: TRBD2
V gene: TRBV6-6
J gene: TRBJ2-3
CDR3 DNA: TGTGCCAGCAGTCGACTAGCGGGAGAGGCAGATACGCAGTATTTT
CDR3 protein: CASSRLAGEADTQYF

clone size: .
CDR3 length: 12
D gene: .
V gene: TRBV12-3/TRBV12-4
J gene: TRBJ2-5
CDR3 DNA: TGTGCCAGCAGTTCCCAGGTGGAGACCCAGTACTTC
CDR3 protein: CASSSQVETQYF

clone size: many
CDR3 length: 15
D gene: .
V gene: TRBV7-2
J gene: TRBJ2-1
CDR3 DNA: TGTGCCAGCAGCTTAGCCCCTAGCAACCACAATGAGCAGTTCTTC
CDR3 protein: CASSLAPSNHNEQFF

clone size: many
CDR3 length: 14
D gene: .
V gene: TRBV20-1
J gene: TRBJ2-6
CDR3 DNA: TGCAGTGCTAGCGAGGGTGCTGGGGCCAACGTCCTGACTTTC
CDR3 protein: CSASEGAGANVLTF

clone size: many
CDR3 length: 17
D gene: TRBD2
V gene: TRBV6-1
J gene: TRBJ2-7
CDR3 DNA: TGTGCCAGCAGTGAAAGGGGGGGACTAGCGGGATTCTACGAGCAGTACTTC
CDR3 protein: CASSERGGLAGFYEQYF

clone size: many
CDR3 length: 12
D gene: .
V gene: TRBV5-1
J gene: TRBJ2-7
CDR3 DNA: TGCGCCAGCAGCTCGGGACAAGTGAAGCAGTACTTC
CDR3 protein: CASSSGQVKQYF

clone size: many
CDR3 length: 13
D gene: .
V gene: TRBV2
J gene: TRBJ1-5
CDR3 DNA: TGTGCCAGCAGTGAAGGGCAGATACAGCCCCAGCATTTT
CDR3 protein: CASSEGQIQPQHF

clone size: many
CDR3 length: 15
D gene: .
V gene: TRBV2
J gene: TRBJ2-1
CDR3 DNA: TGTGCCAGCAGTGAAGGCGATAAGGTCTACAATGAGCAGTTCTTC
CDR3 protein: CASSEGDKVYNEQFF

clone size: many
CDR3 length: 12
D gene: TRBD2
V gene: TRBV29-1
J gene: TRBJ2-7
CDR3 DNA: TGCAGCGTAGGACTAGCGGCGGGTGAGCAGTACTTC
CDR3 protein: CSVGLAAGEQYF

clone size: many
CDR3 length: 13
D gene: .
V gene: TRBV12-3/TRBV12-4
J gene: TRBJ1-4
CDR3 DNA: TGTGCCAGCAGTTTGGCAAGGGCTGGAAAACTGTTTTTT
CDR3 protein: CASSLARAGKLFF

clone size: many
CDR3 length: 18
D gene: TRBD2
V gene: TRBV5-1
J gene: TRBJ2-5
CDR3 DNA: TGCGCCAGCAGGTCCGGGACTAGCGGGAGTATAGCGGCAGAGACCCAGTACTTC
CDR3 protein: CASRSGTSGSIAAETQYF

clone size: many
CDR3 length: 15
D gene: TRBD1
V gene: TRBV20-1
J gene: TRBJ2-1
CDR3 DNA: TGCAGTGCTAGGAGAACAGGGGGCTCCTACAATGAGCAGTTCTTC
CDR3 protein: CSARRTGGSYNEQFF

clone size: many
CDR3 length: 17
D gene: TRBD2
V gene: TRBV24-1
J gene: TRBJ2-1
CDR3 DNA: TGTGCCACCAGTGACGCTGGTAGCGGGAGACCCTACAATGAGCAGTTCTTC
CDR3 protein: CATSDAGSGRPYNEQFF

clone size: many
CDR3 length: 16
D gene: TRBD1
V gene: TRBV5-1
J gene: TRBJ1-2
CDR3 DNA: TGCGCCAGCTCCGGGGTTCGGGACAGTGGCAACTATGGCTACACCTTC
CDR3 protein: CASSGVRDSGNYGYTF

clone size: many
CDR3 length: 14
D gene: TRBD2
V gene: TRBV20-1
J gene: TRBJ2-7
CDR3 DNA: TGCAGTGCTAACCTCCCCGGGAGGCTCAACGAGCAGTACTTC
CDR3 protein: CSANLPGRLNEQYF

clone size: many
CDR3 length: 16
D gene: .
V gene: TRBV12-3/TRBV12-4
J gene: TRBJ2-5
CDR3 DNA: TGTGCCAGCAGTCCGGGACGCCTGAGTTTGTTAGAGACCCAGTACTTC
CDR3 protein: CASSPGRLSLLETQYF

clone size: many
CDR3 length: 15
D gene: .
V gene: TRBV4-3
J gene: TRBJ2-1
CDR3 DNA: TGCGCCAGCAGCCAAGTGCCTACCAGCAAGGATGAGCAGTTCTTC
CDR3 protein: CASSQVPTSKDEQFF

clone size: many
CDR3 length: 16
D gene: .
V gene: TRBV12-3/TRBV12-4
J gene: TRBJ1-1
CDR3 DNA: TGTGCCAGCAGTTTAGAGATCGTCAGGGGTGGTACTGAAGCTTTCTTT
CDR3 protein: CASSLEIVRGGTEAFF

clone size: many
CDR3 length: 10
D gene: .
V gene: TRBV29-1
J gene: TRBJ2-5
CDR3 DNA: TGCAGCGTGCATCGGGAGACCCAGTACTTC
CDR3 protein: CSVHRETQYF

clone size: many
CDR3 length: 11
D gene: TRBD2
V gene: TRBV20-1
J gene: TRBJ2-1
CDR3 DNA: TGCAGTGCTAGAGTTGGGAGGGCCAAGTTCTTC
CDR3 protein: CSARVGRAKFF

clone size: many
CDR3 length: 14
D gene: .
V gene: TRBV27
J gene: TRBJ1-5
CDR3 DNA: TGTGCCAGCAGTATAAAAAATAGCAATCAGCCCCAGCATTTT
CDR3 protein: CASSIKNSNQPQHF